The TCR beta chain described here comes from a study of T-cell memory formation after mild COVID-19. Study conclusions and caveats: What remained unconfirmed was the SARS-CoV-2 specificity of second-wave clones peaking on day 37. Researchers found some responding clones in pre-infection memory, a sign that cross-reactive memory joined. The study found balanced CD4/CD8 in clones contracting day 15 to 85 and a CD4+ lean in later expanders.

This clonotype came up many times. Its cognate antigen is unknown. Via MiXCR, TCRdb re-called the 5' RACE reads, giving one row per CDR3 protein. The repertoire holds about 560,000 distinct CDR3 sequences, with 15% to 20% as singletons. The CDR3 has 14 amino acids. Germline-derived CDR1 and CDR2 are SGHTA and FQGNSA. V lost 1 base and J lost 2, with 9 bases in between. The chain employs TRBV7-2 and TRBJ2-7; the D is unclear. The sequenced sample consisted of PBMCs or a T cell subset sorted from them (not recorded which). The clonotype was recovered from an adult woman who had mild COVID-19 (a few samples of this study predate the infection). Cell type and time point are not known. The CDR3: CASSLDYGPYEQYF. The CDR3 nucleotides read TGTGCCAGCAGCTTAGACTATGGGCCCTACGAGCAGTACTTC.